The following is a T cell receptor (beta chain) sequence with its context. Clones were sequenced by immunoSEQ multiplex PCR, and TCRdb holds only the in-frame ones, with some missing. The table includes roughly 64,000 clones, 92% detected once. The sample is drawn from a study of T cell changes during pregnancy in multiple sclerosis. Germline CDR1 and CDR2: SQVTM and ANQGSEA. The CDR3 loop spans 14 amino acids. The V gene lost 7 bases and the J gene lost 10 bases, with 23 bases spanning the gap. The receptor was isolated from a female donor with multiple sclerosis, enrolled in a pregnancy study. This rearrangement joins TRBV29-1 to TRBJ2-1; TRBD2 might be the D (6 bases). Specimen: peripheral blood, collected in the second trimester of pregnancy. Here the CDR3 DNA reads TGCAGCGCAATGACTAGAGAAATCCCGGGAGAGCAGTTCTTC. Its protein product is CSAMTREIPGEQFF.